Listed here are 27 T cell receptor beta chains from one sample, sequenced in a study of cytomegalovirus exposure and HLA in healthy donors. This PCR relied on a set of 60 Vbeta primers and 13 Jbeta primers. The data were produced by immunoSEQ multiplex PCR, yet TCRdb's version contains in-frame clones alone and is incomplete. Of about 170,000 clones detected, about 85% appear once; the ten largest clones hold about 2.5%. What was sequenced was PBMCs. All receptors come from a young man in good health and CMV-seropositive.

This chain links TRBV29-1 with TRBJ2-1; the match to TRBD2 covers 14 bases. Germline V gives CDR1 SQVTM, CDR2 ANQGSEA. Germline trimming cut 1 base from V and 4 bases from J; bases unmatched to any gene: 3. This CDR3 has 16 amino acids. CDR3 sequence reads: CSVEGWTSGGYNEQFF. The CDR3 DNA reads as TGCAGCGTTGAAGGTTGGACTAGCGGGGGGTACAATGAGCAGTTCTTC.

This clone appeared a few times. J is TRBJ1-1 and V is TRBV7-9; perhaps TRBD1 as D (5 bases). With 4 bases removed from V and 2 bases from J, the gap between germline ends came to 11 bases. CDR3 length: 14 amino acids. CDR1 is SEHNR and CDR2 is FQNEAQ in the germline V gene (reference sequence). In DNA, the CDR3 is TGTGCCAGCAGCTCCACAGGACACAACACTGAAGCTTTCTTT. Residues: CASSSTGHNTEAFF. The full variable domain, in which reference TRBV7-9 and TRBJ1-1 provide the parts outside the CDR3, is DTGVSQNPRHKITKRGQNVTFRCDPISEHNRLYWYRQTLGQGPEFLTYFQNEAQLEKSRLLSDRFSAERPKGSFSTLEIQRTEQGDSAMYLCASSSTGHNTEAFFGQGTRLTVV.

The chain employs TRBV2 and TRBJ1-5; D is ambiguous. Trimming shortened V by 1 base and J by 4 bases, and 8 bases separated the two germline ends. CDR3 size: 14 residues. From germline, CDR1 is SNHLY and CDR2 FYNNEI. CDR3 DNA sequence: TGTGCCAGCAGTGAAGTAGAGGGTAATCAGCCCCAGCATTTT. Protein sequence: CASSEVEGNQPQHF.

V and J are TRBV5-1 and TRBJ2-5; the D is unclear. The germline CDR1 and CDR2 sequences are SGHRS and YFSETQ. Trimming removed 6 bases from V and 3 bases from J, with 15 bases in between. The CDR3 consists of 14 residues. The CDR3: CASTLIPQEETQYF. The CDR3 DNA sequence: TGCGCCAGCACTTTGATCCCTCAGGAAGAGACCCAGTACTTC.

The chain couples TRBV6-5 to TRBJ2-7; D is ambiguous. Trimming left V 6 bases short and J 3 bases short, with 6 bases between. The CDR3 consists of 11 residues. Germline V gives CDR1 MNHEY, CDR2 SVGAGI. This CDR3 is CASRQNYEQYF. The CDR3 DNA reads TGTGCCAGCAGGCAGAACTACGAGCAGTACTTC.

This chain links TRBV18 with TRBJ1-1; 7 bases line up with TRBD1. The germline V gene encodes CDR1 KGHSH and CDR2 LQKENI. The CDR3 has 17 residues. V was pared by 3 bases and J by 1 base, with 11 bases of the junction left unmatched. In DNA, the CDR3 is TGTGCCAGCTCACCGCGTCAAGGGGGCGCTGGGAACACTGAAGCTTTCTTT. Translated: CASSPRQGGAGNTEAFF.

The chain recombines TRBV19 with TRBJ1-2; 7 bases match TRBD1. The CDR3 contains 14 residues. Unmatched junction bases numbered 6, after V lost 3 bases and J lost 5 bases. Germline-derived CDR1 and CDR2 are LNHDA and SQIVND (reference sequence). Written as DNA, the CDR3 is TGTGCCAGTAGTATTTCCGGCAGGGGGTATGGCTACACCTTC. Translation gives CASSISGRGYGYTF.

The V and J genes are TRBV25-1 and TRBJ2-7; D gene uncertain. Trimming removed 4 bases from V and 6 bases from J, with 7 bases in between. The CDR3 consists of 11 residues. Germline-derived CDR1 and CDR2 are MGHDK and SYGVNS. CDR3 residues: CASSAVCEQYF. The DNA of the CDR3 is TGTGCCAGCAGTGCTGTGTGCGAGCAGTACTTC.

V is TRBV2 and J is TRBJ1-6; D ambiguous. Germline assignment: CDR1 SNHLY and CDR2 FYNNEI. The CDR3 extends over 14 amino acids. The germline V and J ends were trimmed by 3 bases and 7 bases, with 10 bases remaining between them. The CDR3 loop is CASSDGKRNSPLHF. CDR3 coding DNA: TGTGCCAGCAGTGACGGCAAGCGGAATTCACCCCTCCACTTT.

The chain couples TRBV10-3 to TRBJ2-5, with 10 bases matching TRBD1. Germline assignment: CDR1 ENHRY and CDR2 SYGVKD. The CDR3 extends over 14 amino acids. V shed 10 bases and J 1 base; nucleotides not matched to a gene: 6. CDR3 nucleotides: TGTGCCACCGGACAGGGGGTTACCCAAGAGACCCAGTACTTC. It translates to CATGQGVTQETQYF.

Of note for this clone: An end of the junction differs from the germline gene, which may be a read error. The J gene is TRBJ1-2, the V gene TRBV7-9; D is unresolved. The CDR3 consists of 13 residues. CDR1 is SEHNR and CDR2 is FQNEAQ in the germline V gene (reference sequence). The chain's CDR3 is CSSSIDNGYGYTF. CDR3 DNA: TGTTCCAGCAGCATCGATAACGGCTATGGCTACACCTTC.

Notes on this clone: The junction differs from germline at one of its ends, possibly a read error. The rearrangement links TRBV9 to TRBJ2-5; 7 bases are shared with TRBD2. This CDR3 has 16 amino acids. Germline V gene lookup returns CDR1 SGDLS and CDR2 YYNGEE. The CDR3 DNA reads TGTGCCAGCAGCGTAGAGGCGGGAGAGTACCAAGAGGCCCAGTACTTC. It encodes CASSVEAGEYQEAQYF.

The rearrangement joins TRBV9 to TRBJ2-1, with 8 positions matching TRBD2. The length of the CDR3 is 14 residues. Germline V gene lookup returns CDR1 SGDLS and CDR2 YYNGEE. Trimming at V came to 4 bases and at J to 5 bases, leaving 5 bases not matched to a gene. The CDR3 bases are TGTGCCAGCAGCCCTGGGACTAGTAACAATGAGCAGTTCTTC. Protein sequence: CASSPGTSNNEQFF.

In this sample, this clone turned up a few times. This chain connects TRBV11-3 to TRBJ2-4; possibly TRBD1 for D (5 bases). There are 17 residues in the CDR3. Germline loops: CDR1 SGHNT, CDR2 YENEEA. V was cut by 6 bases and J by 0 bases, with 18 bases left in between. The CDR3 nucleotides are TGTGCCAGCAGTTTTACAGGCACGTATCTAGCCAAAAACATTCAGTACTTC. It yields the protein CASSFTGTYLAKNIQYF.

The chain recombines TRBV19 with TRBJ1-1, with 7 bases identical to TRBD1. This CDR3 comprises 15 residues. Germline assignment: CDR1 LNHDA and CDR2 SQIVND (reference sequence). J gave up 5 bases and V 4 bases, and 10 bases lay outside the gene matches. The CDR3 nucleotides are TGTGCCAGTAGTAGCCTATCCACAGGGGATACTGAAGCTTTCTTT. Amino acids: CASSSLSTGDTEAFF.

This clone has just one count. This chain connects TRBV6-5 to TRBJ2-1; D might be TRBD2 (6 bases). Trimming took off 7 bases at V and 7 bases at J, with 17 bases between the two ends. Germline CDR1 and CDR2: MNHEY and SVGAGI. This CDR3 comprises 14 residues. The chain's CDR3 is CASKLDPRENEQFF. CDR3 nucleotides: TGTGCCAGCAAGCTGGACCCCCGGGAGAATGAGCAGTTCTTC.

This chain connects TRBV7-2 to TRBJ1-5, with D maybe TRBD1 (6 bases). Germline CDR1 reads SGHTA; CDR2 reads FQGNSA. V was clipped by 2 bases and J by 2 bases, with 10 bases between them. The CDR3 loop spans 15 amino acids. The CDR3 sequence is CASSLSGGGNQPQHF. CDR3 DNA: TGTGCCAGCAGCTTATCGGGGGGCGGCAATCAGCCCCAGCATTTT.

This sequence joins TRBV6-6 and TRBJ2-1, with TRBD2 matching over 8 bases. CDR3 length: 15 residues. Germline CDR1 is MNHNY and CDR2 is SVGAGI (reference sequence). After removal of 7 bases from V and 7 bases from J, the junction contained 12 bases not matched to a gene. CDR3 in DNA: TGTGCCAGCACCCGAGAGCGGGAGAATTGGAATGAGCAGTTCTTC. Protein: CASTRERENWNEQFF.

The chain combines TRBV2 with TRBJ2-5; 9 bases match TRBD2. Unmatched junction bases numbered 3, after V lost 5 bases and J lost 2 bases. Germline loops: CDR1 SNHLY, CDR2 FYNNEI. The CDR3 consists of 14 residues. CDR3: CASSSSGGQETQYF. In DNA form, the CDR3 reads TGTGCCAGCAGTTCCAGCGGGGGGCAAGAGACCCAGTACTTC.

The V gene is TRBV5-1, the J gene TRBJ2-3; TRBD1 agrees at 7 bases. V trimming: 4 bases; J trimming: 10 bases; junction bases outside the gene matches: 15. CDR3 size: 15 residues. Germline CDR1 and CDR2: SGHRS and YFSETQ. The CDR3 loop reads CASSTYPKGGEAQYF. Here the CDR3 DNA reads TGCGCCAGCAGCACCTACCCCAAAGGGGGCGAGGCGCAGTATTTT.

The chain links TRBV6-5 to TRBJ2-1; 13 bases map to TRBD2. Unmatched junction bases numbered 8, after V lost 4 bases and J lost 8 bases. Germline V CDR1 and CDR2: MNHEY, SVGAGI. The CDR3 runs to 16 residues. The CDR3 nucleotides are TGTGCCAGCAGTTTCCACGGACTAGCGGGGGACTATGAGCAGTTCTTC. This sequence encodes CASSFHGLAGDYEQFF.

The V and J genes are TRBV7-2 and TRBJ2-3, with 7 bases matching TRBD2. J was trimmed by 5 bases and V by 5 bases; bases with no gene match: 13. CDR1 and CDR2 from the germline V gene are SGHTA and FQGNSA. The CDR3 consists of 16 residues. The CDR3 DNA reads TGTGCCAGCAGCATAAAAAGTGGGAGGGCCGAAGATACGCAGTATTTT. Protein: CASSIKSGRAEDTQYF.

This clone was seen once. This chain links TRBV2 with TRBJ1-2; TRBD1 matches at 8 bases. Germline CDR1 and CDR2: SNHLY and FYNNEI. The CDR3 covers 13 residues. Trimming took 6 bases from V and 2 from J; bases not matched to a gene: 2. CDR3 sequence reads: CASRGQGNYGYTF. The CDR3 DNA sequence: TGTGCCAGCAGAGGACAGGGAAACTATGGCTACACCTTC.

This sequence joins TRBV15 and TRBJ2-2; D gene uncertain. The CDR3 loop spans 17 amino acids. In germline, CDR1 is LNHNV, CDR2 YYDKDF (reference sequence). V shed 9 bases and J shed 0 bases, with 20 bases lying between them. Here the CDR3 DNA reads TGTGCCACTATCGGTCCAGGAATTTCCGCGAACACCGGGGAGCTGTTTTTT. Encoded protein: CATIGPGISANTGELFF.

The rearrangement uses TRBV27 and TRBJ2-3; D is perhaps TRBD2 (5 bases). Between the trimmed V and J ends, which lost 0 bases and 1 base, there was a span of 11 bases. Per germline, CDR1 MNHEY and CDR2 SMNVEV (reference sequence). The CDR3 consists of 16 residues. The CDR3 is CASSLSRGSGTDTQYF. CDR3 bases: TGTGCCAGCAGTTTATCGAGAGGGTCCGGCACAGATACGCAGTATTTT.

The chain employs TRBV19 and TRBJ2-6, with 7 bases fitting TRBD1. Germline V gene lookup returns CDR1 LNHDA and CDR2 SQIVND (reference sequence). The CDR3 spans 18 residues. The junction had 12 bases not matched to a gene; V was cut back by 5 bases and J by 2 bases. CDR3 sequence (DNA): TGTGCCAGTAGTCCCCAGGGCCGACAGGGAACTGGGGCCAACGTCCTGACTTTC. It encodes CASSPQGRQGTGANVLTF. The full variable domain, rest sourced from reference TRBV19 and TRBJ2-6, is DGGITQSPKYLFRKEGQNVTLSCEQNLNHDAMYWYRQDPGQGLRLIYYSQIVNDFQKGDIAEGYSVSREKKESFPLTVTSAQKNPTAFYLCASSPQGRQGTGANVLTFGAGSRLTVL.

This chain connects TRBV15 to TRBJ1-1; 8 bases fit TRBD1. J lost 5 bases, V lost 1 base, and 6 bases had no gene match. This CDR3 is built from 15 residues. From germline, CDR1 is LNHNV and CDR2 YYDKDF (reference sequence). Here the CDR3 reads CATSRGGTGRTEAFF. The CDR3, as DNA: TGTGCCACCAGCAGAGGTGGGACAGGAAGGACTGAAGCTTTCTTT.